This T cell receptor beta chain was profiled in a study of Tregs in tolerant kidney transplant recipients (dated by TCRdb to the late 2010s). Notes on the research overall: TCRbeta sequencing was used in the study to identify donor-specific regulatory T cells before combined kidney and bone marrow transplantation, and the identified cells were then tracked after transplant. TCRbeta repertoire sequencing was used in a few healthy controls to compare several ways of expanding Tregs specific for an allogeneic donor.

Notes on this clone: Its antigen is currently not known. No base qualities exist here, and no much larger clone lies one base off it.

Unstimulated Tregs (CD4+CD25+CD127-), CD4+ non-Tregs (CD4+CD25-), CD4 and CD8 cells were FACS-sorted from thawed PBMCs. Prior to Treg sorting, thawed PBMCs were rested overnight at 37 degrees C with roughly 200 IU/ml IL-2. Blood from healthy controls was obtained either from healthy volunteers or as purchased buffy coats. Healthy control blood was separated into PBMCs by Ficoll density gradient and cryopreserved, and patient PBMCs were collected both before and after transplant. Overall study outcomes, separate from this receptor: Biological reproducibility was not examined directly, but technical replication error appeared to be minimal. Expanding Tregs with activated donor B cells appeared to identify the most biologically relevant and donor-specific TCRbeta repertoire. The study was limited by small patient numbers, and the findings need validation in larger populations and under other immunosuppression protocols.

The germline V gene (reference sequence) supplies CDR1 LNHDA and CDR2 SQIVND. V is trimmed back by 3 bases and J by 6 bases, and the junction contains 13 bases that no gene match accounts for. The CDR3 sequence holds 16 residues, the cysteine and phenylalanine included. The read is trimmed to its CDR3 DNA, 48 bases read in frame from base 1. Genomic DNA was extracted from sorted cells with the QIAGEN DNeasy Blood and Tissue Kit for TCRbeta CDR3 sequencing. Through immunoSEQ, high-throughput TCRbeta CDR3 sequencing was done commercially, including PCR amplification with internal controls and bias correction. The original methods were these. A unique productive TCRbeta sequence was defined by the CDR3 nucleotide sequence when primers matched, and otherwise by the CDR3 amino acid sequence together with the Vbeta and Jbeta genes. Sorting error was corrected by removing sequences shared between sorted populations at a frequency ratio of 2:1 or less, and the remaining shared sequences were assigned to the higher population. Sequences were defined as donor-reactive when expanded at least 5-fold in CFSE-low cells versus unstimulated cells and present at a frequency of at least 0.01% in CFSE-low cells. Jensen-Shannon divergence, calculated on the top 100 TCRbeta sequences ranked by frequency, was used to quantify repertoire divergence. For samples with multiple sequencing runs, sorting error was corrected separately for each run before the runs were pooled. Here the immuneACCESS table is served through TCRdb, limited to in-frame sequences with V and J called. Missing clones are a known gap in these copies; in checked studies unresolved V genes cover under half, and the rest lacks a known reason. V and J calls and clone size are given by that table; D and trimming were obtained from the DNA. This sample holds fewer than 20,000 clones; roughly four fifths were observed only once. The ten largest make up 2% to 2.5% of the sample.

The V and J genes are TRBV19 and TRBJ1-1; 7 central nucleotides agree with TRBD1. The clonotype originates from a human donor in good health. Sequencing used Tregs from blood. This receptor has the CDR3 CASSMDKGQGVAEAFF. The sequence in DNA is TGTGCCAGTAGTATGGATAAGGGGCAGGGGGTCGCTGAAGCTTTCTTT.